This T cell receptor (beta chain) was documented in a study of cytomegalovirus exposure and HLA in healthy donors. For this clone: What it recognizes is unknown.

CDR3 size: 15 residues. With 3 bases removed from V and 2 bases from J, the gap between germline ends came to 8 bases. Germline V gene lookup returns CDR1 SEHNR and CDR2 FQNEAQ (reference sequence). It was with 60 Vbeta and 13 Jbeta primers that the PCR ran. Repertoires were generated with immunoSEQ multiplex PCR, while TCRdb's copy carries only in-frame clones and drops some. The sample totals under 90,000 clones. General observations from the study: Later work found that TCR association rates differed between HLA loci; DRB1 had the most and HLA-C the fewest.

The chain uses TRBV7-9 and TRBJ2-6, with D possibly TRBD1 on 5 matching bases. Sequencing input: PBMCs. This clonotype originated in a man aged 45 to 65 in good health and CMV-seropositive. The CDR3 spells CASSLSGTGANVLTF. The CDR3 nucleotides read TGTGCCAGCAGCTTGTCAGGGACTGGGGCCAACGTCCTGACTTTC.